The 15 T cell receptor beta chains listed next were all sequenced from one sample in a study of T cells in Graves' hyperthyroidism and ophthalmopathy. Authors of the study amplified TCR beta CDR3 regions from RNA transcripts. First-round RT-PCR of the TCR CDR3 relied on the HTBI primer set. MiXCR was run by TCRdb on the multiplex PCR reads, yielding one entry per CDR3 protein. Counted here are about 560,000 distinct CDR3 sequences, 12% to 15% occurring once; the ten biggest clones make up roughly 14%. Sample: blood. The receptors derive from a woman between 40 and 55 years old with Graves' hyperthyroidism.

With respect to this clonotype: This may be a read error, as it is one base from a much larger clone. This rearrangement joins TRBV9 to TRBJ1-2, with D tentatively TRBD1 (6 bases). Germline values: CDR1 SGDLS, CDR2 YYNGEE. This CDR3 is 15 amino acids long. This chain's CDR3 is CASNVTGQPNYGYTF. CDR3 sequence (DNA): TGTGCCAGCAACGTAACAGGGCAACCTAACTATGGCTACACCTTC. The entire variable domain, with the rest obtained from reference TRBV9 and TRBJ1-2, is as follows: DSGVTQTPKHLITATGQRVTLRCSPRSGDLSVYWYQQSLDQGLQFLIQYYNGEERAKGNILERFSAQQFPDLHSELNLSSLELGDSALYFCASNVTGQPNYGYTFGSGTRLTVV.

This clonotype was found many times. The CDR3 bases are TGTGCCAGCAGCTCTCACTCGGGGACTATATCGGATACGCAGTATTTT. Protein: CASSSHSGTISDTQYF. The chain is built from TRBV7-2 and TRBJ2-3; 7 nucleotides line up with TRBD2. This CDR3 spans 16 amino acids. The V gene's germline CDR1 is SGHTA and CDR2 FQGNSA. J was trimmed by 6 bases and V by 4 bases; bases with no gene match: 13.

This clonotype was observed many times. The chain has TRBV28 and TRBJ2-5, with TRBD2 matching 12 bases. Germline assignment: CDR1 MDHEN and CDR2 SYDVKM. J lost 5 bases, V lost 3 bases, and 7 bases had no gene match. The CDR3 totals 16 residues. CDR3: CASSFSRLAGEETQYF. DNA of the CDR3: TGTGCCAGCAGTTTCTCCAGACTAGCGGGAGAGGAGACCCAGTACTTC.

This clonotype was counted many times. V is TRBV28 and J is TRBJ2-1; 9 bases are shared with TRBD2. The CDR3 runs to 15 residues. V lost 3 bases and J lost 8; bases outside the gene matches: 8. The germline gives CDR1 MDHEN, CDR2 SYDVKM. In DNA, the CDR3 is TGTGCCAGCAGTTTGTTTAGCGGGAGCCGGGATGAGCAGTTCTTC. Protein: CASSLFSGSRDEQFF.

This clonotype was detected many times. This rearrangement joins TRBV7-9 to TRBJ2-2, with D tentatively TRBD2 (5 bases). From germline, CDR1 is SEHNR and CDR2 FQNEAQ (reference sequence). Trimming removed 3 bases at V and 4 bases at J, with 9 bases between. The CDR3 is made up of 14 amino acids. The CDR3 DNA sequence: TGTGCCAGCAGCTTTGTGGAGGCCACCGGGGAGCTGTTTTTT. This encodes CASSFVEATGELFF.

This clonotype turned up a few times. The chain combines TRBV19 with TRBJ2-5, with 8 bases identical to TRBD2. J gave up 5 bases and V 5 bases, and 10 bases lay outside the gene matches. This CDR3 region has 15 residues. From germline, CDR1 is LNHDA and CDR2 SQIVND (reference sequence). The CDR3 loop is CASSVYREGRETQYF. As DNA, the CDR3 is TGTGCCAGTAGTGTTTATCGGGAGGGTCGGGAGACCCAGTACTTC.

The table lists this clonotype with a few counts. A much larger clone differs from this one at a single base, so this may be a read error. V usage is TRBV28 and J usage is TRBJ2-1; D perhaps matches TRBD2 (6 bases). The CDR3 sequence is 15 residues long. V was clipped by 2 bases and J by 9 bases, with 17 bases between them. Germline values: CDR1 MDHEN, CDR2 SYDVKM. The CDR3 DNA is TGTGCCAGCAGTTTAAGTCAGAGAGGAGGGAGTGAGCAGTTCTTC. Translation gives CASSLSQRGGSEQFF. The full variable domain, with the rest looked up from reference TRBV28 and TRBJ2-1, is DVKVTQSSRYLVKRTGEKVFLECVQDMDHENMFWYRQDPGLGLRLIYFSYDVKMKEKGDIPEGYSVSREKKERFSLILESASTNQTSMYLCASSLSQRGGSEQFFGPGTRLTVL.

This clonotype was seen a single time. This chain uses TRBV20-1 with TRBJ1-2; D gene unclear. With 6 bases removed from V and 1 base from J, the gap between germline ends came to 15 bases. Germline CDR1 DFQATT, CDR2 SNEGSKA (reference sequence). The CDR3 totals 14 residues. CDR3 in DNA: TGCAGTGCACGAAAGGAGCCCTTTAACTATGGCTACACCTTC. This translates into CSARKEPFNYGYTF.

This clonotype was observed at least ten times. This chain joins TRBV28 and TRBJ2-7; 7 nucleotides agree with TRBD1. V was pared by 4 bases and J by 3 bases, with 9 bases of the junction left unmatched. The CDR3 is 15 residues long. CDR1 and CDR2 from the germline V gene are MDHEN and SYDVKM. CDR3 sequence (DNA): TGTGCCAGCAGTTCCCGTAGGGGGCAGCACTACGAGCAGTACTTC. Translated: CASSSRRGQHYEQYF.

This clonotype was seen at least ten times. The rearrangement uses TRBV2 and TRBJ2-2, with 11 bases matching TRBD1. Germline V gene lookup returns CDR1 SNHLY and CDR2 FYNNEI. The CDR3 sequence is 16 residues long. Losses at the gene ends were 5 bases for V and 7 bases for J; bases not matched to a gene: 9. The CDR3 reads CASSLGRTGGGGELFF. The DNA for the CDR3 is TGTGCCAGCAGTCTGGGACGGACAGGGGGCGGCGGGGAGCTGTTTTTT.

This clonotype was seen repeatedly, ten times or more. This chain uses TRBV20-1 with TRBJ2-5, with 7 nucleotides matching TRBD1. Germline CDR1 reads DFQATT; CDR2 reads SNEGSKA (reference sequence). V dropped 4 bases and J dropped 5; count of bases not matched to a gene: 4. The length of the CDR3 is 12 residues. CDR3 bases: TGCAGTGCTATGATACAGGGGGAGACCCAGTACTTC. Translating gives CSAMIQGETQYF.

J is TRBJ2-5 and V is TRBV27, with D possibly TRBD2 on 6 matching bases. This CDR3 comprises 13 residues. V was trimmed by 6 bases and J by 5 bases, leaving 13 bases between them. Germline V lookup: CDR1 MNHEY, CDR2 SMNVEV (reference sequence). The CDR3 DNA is TGTGCCAGCAGCCCCTGGGGGAGGGAGACCCAGTACTTC. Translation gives CASSPWGRETQYF.

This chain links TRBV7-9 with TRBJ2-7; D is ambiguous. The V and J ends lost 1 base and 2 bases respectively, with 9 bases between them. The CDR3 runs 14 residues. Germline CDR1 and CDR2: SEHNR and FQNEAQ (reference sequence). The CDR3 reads CASSLEYSPYEQYF. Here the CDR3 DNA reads TGTGCCAGCAGCTTAGAGTACAGCCCCTACGAGCAGTACTTC.

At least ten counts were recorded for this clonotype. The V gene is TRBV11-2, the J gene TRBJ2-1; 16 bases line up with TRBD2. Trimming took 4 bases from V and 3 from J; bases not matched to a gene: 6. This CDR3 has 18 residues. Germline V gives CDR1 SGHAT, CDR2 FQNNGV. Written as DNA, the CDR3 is TGTGCCAGCAGCTCGGGACTAGCGGGAGGGCTAGTCTACAATGAGCAGTTCTTC. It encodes CASSSGLAGGLVYNEQFF.

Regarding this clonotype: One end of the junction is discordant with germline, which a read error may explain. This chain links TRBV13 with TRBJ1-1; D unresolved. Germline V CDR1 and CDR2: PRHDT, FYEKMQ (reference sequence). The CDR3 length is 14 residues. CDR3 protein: CASSVAGRETGAFF. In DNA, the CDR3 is TGTGCCAGCAGCGTAGCTGGGAGAGAAACTGGAGCTTTCTTT. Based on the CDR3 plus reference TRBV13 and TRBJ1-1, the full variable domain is AAGVIQSPRHLIKEKRETATLKCYPIPRHDTVYWYQQGPGQDPQFLISFYEKMQSDKGSIPDRFSAQQFSDYHSELNMSSLELGDSALYFCASSVAGRETGAFFGQGTRLTVV.